This T cell receptor beta chain comes out of a study of CD8+CD57+ T cells in acquired aplastic anemia. The CDR3 extends over 13 amino acids. From germline, CDR1 is SGDLS and CDR2 YYNGEE. On this clonotype itself: At one boundary the junction diverges from the germline segment, which might be a read error.

Flow cytometry had shown expanded CD8+CD57+ cells in the patients chosen for sequencing. Using genomic DNA as the template, TCR beta VDJ and CDR3 profiling was carried out. TCRdb reprocessed the reads via MiXCR and lists one record per CDR3 protein. The data show roughly 250,000 distinct CDR3 sequences, approximately 80% seen once. Sequencing used sorted CD4+, CD8+, or CD8+CD57+ T cells (not recorded which) from PBMCs. The TCR sequence derives from a human donor with aplastic anemia. The chain employs TRBV9 and TRBJ2-1, with D possibly being TRBD1 (5 bases). The CDR3 sequence is CASSVGAVQQHFF. The CDR3 nucleotides are TGTGCCAGCAGCGTTGGGGCGGTTCAGCAGCATTTTTTC.